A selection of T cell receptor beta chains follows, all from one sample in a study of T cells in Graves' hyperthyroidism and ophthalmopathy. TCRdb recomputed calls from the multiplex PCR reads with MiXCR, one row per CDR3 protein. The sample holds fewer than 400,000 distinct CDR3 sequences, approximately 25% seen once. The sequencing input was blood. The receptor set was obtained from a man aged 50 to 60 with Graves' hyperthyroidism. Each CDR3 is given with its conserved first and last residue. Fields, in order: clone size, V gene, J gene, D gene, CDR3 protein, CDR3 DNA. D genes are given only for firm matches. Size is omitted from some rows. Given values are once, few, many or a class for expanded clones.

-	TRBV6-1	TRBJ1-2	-	CASSEREGGLGYTF	TGTGCCAGCAGTGAAAGAGAGGGGGGGCTCGGCTACACCTTC
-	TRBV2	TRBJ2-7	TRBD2	CASSVSGSLYEQYF	TGTGCCAGCAGTGTTAGCGGGAGCCTATACGAGCAGTACTTC
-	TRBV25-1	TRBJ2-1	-	CASRGGGRGTYNEQFF	TGTGCCAGCAGGGGGGGCGGGAGAGGAACCTACAATGAGCAGTTCTTC
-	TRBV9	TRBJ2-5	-	CASSVSPTRQQETQYF	TGTGCCAGCAGCGTCTCCCCGACTAGACAGCAAGAGACCCAGTACTTC
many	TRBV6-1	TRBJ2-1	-	CASNGDGQNEQFF	TGTGCCAGCAACGGAGATGGCCAAAACGAGCAGTTCTTC
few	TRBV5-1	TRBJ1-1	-	CASSFQGMNTEAFF	TGCGCCAGCAGCTTTCAGGGGATGAACACTGAAGCTTTCTTT
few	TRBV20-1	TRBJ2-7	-	CSARGSRGLTEQYF	TGCAGTGCTAGAGGTTCGCGGGGGCTGACCGAGCAGTACTTC
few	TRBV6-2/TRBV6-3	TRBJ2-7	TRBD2	CASTLQLPSGSGEQYF	TGTGCCAGCACCCTACAGCTCCCTAGCGGGAGTGGCGAGCAGTACTTC
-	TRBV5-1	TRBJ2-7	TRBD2	CASSPDPAGAYEQYF	TGCGCCAGCAGCCCCGACCCAGCGGGGGCCTACGAGCAGTACTTC
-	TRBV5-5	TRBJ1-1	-	CASRDGQNTEAFF	TGTGCCAGCAGGGATGGACAGAACACTGAAGCTTTCTTT
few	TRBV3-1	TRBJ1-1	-	CASSQEGGLANTEAFF	TGTGCCAGCAGCCAAGAAGGGGGTCTTGCGAACACTGAAGCTTTCTTT
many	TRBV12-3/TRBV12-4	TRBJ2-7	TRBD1	CASTTAPGQGSYEQYF	TGTGCCAGCACTACCGCGCCGGGACAGGGATCCTACGAGCAGTACTTC
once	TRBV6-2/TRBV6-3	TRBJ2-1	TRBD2	CASSYPGTSGKYNEQFF	TGTGCCAGCAGTTACCCCGGGACTAGCGGGAAATACAATGAGCAGTTCTTC
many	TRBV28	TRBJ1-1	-	CASSLMNTEAFF	TGTGCCAGCAGTTTAATGAACACTGAAGCTTTCTTT